Presented here are 21 T cell receptor beta chains from one specimen sequenced in a study of beta chain features in type 1 diabetes (dated by TCRdb to between 2017 and 2018). Overall study outcomes, separate from this receptor: A moderate but significant shortening of TCRB CDR3 length was observed in type 1 diabetes patients in all four CD4+ subsets.

Their antigen targets remain unknown. The library was built by means of the immunoSEQ multiplex PCR assay. The entire isolated RNA was reverse transcribed using the High Capacity cDNA Reverse Transcription Kit, and thus expressed TCRB transcripts were sequenced. In its TCRdb copy, this immuneACCESS table keeps in-frame sequences only and misses some clones. Where compared with another copy, unresolved V genes explain less than half of these, and the others have no known cause. The sample records some 270,000 clones, approximately 10% of which are singletons. The top ten clonotypes cover more than 0.015% of the sample. Sequenced input: naive CD4+ T cells from blood. The sample's cell subset or site label, decoded: true naive CD4+ T cells. The source is a man younger than 40 with type 1 diabetes.

Only a few counts were recorded for this clone. The chain joins TRBV27 to TRBJ2-3, with TRBD2 as a possible D gene (6 bases). The CDR3 is made up of 14 amino acids. Trimming removed 5 bases at V and 1 base at J, with 10 bases between. Germline loops: CDR1 MNHEY, CDR2 SMNVEV (reference sequence). CDR3 nucleotide sequence: TGTGCCAGCAGTCCCCAGCGGGGCACAGATACGCAGTATTTT. This gives the protein CASSPQRGTDTQYF.

V and J are TRBV5-8 and TRBJ2-7; TRBD1 matches at 7 bases. Losses at the gene ends were 0 bases for V and 3 bases for J; bases not matched to a gene: 3. Germline V gives CDR1 SGHTS, CDR2 YDEGEE. This CDR3 is 14 amino acids long. CDR3 loop: CASSLAGTDYEQYF. DNA of the CDR3: TGTGCCAGCAGCTTGGCGGGGACAGACTACGAGCAGTACTTC.

This chain joins TRBV11-2 and TRBJ2-7, with D hard to call. V lost 5 bases to trimming and J lost 2 bases, with 16 bases between them. CDR3 length: 15 residues. Germline V lookup: CDR1 SGHAT, CDR2 FQNNGV. CDR3 in amino acids: CASSQSSSNPYEQYF. The CDR3 nucleotides read TGTGCCAGCAGCCAAAGTAGCTCCAATCCCTACGAGCAGTACTTC.

CDR3: CASSPPRGEGTYEQYF. In DNA form, the CDR3 reads TGTGCCAGCTCACCCCCGAGGGGGGAGGGAACCTACGAGCAGTACTTC. The chain combines TRBV18 with TRBJ2-7; D is possibly TRBD2 (7 bases). V dropped 3 bases and J dropped 2 bases, with 17 bases sitting between them. From germline, CDR1 is KGHSH and CDR2 LQKENI. The CDR3 runs to 16 residues.

The CDR3 DNA reads TGTGCCAGCACCCAGTCAGGTGTCCATCAGCCCCAGCATTTT. Encoded protein: CASTQSGVHQPQHF. V and J are TRBV6-6 and TRBJ1-5; D not resolved. The CDR3 loop spans 14 amino acids. CDR1 is MNHNY and CDR2 is SVGAGI in the germline V gene (reference sequence). V lost 7 bases and J 5 bases, leaving 15 bases between the germline ends.

V gene TRBV7-9 combines with J gene TRBJ2-2; 7 bases agree with TRBD1. There are 17 residues in the CDR3. The V and J ends lost 5 bases and 6 bases, in that order; junction bases with no gene match: 15. The germline gives CDR1 SEHNR, CDR2 FQNEAQ (reference sequence). Written as DNA, the CDR3 is TGTGCCAGCAGCCAGAGGGGGCCCCGGGTCTCGTCCGGGGAGCTGTTTTTT. Translating gives CASSQRGPRVSSGELFF.

The sample holds a few counts of this clone. The chain employs TRBV9 and TRBJ1-2; no reliable D call. The V gene's germline CDR1 is SGDLS and CDR2 YYNGEE. V was pared by 4 bases and J by 8 bases, with 12 bases between. This CDR3 contains 12 residues. The CDR3: CASSPEGVGYTF. CDR3 bases: TGTGCCAGCAGCCCAGAGGGAGTCGGCTACACCTTC.

The sample holds a few counts of this clone. The chain recombines TRBV7-9 with TRBJ2-5; no reliable D call. V was clipped by 4 bases and J by 6 bases, with 12 bases between them. Germline lookup yields CDR1 SEHNR and CDR2 FQNEAQ (reference sequence). There are 13 residues in the CDR3. DNA for the CDR3: TGTGCCAGCAGCTACGACTCCCGGCAGACCCAGTACTTC. Translated: CASSYDSRQTQYF.

This clone was seen a handful of times. This chain connects TRBV25-1 to TRBJ2-5; D is possibly TRBD2 (5 bases). Germline V gene sequence: CDR1 MGHDK, CDR2 SYGVNS. The CDR3 loop spans 16 amino acids. V was clipped by 5 bases and J by 4 bases, with 20 bases between them. CDR3 DNA sequence: TGTGCCAGCAGTCCCCGCCCGGCGATAGGAGGAGAGACCCAGTACTTC. It is translated as CASSPRPAIGGETQYF.

This clone came up a few times. The chain combines TRBV20-1 with TRBJ2-3; 7 bases match TRBD2. The V and J ends lost 5 bases and 7 bases, in that order; junction bases with no gene match: 3. Germline assignment: CDR1 DFQATT and CDR2 SNEGSKA (reference sequence). The CDR3 has 11 amino acids. The CDR3 here is CSAAGDYTQYF. For the CDR3, the DNA is TGCAGTGCTGCGGGGGACTATACGCAGTATTTT.

This clone was counted only a few times. The rearrangement uses TRBV11-2 and TRBJ1-1; D is undetermined. The CDR3 runs to 13 residues. V shed 5 bases and J shed 1 base, with 8 bases lying between them. Germline-derived CDR1 and CDR2 are SGHAT and FQNNGV. The CDR3 DNA reads TGTGCCAGCAGCCCTACTCGGAACACTGAAGCTTTCTTT. This codes for CASSPTRNTEAFF.

The V call is TRBV18, the J call TRBJ2-1; D gene unclear. This CDR3 has 12 residues. Germline lookup yields CDR1 KGHSH and CDR2 LQKENI. Trimming cost V 4 bases and J 7 bases, with 8 bases left between them. Here the CDR3 reads CASSLLGNEQFF. In DNA form, the CDR3 reads TGTGCCAGCTCACTCCTAGGAAATGAGCAGTTCTTC.

This clone was counted between two and nine times. The V call is TRBV27, the J call TRBJ2-3; 9 bases agree with TRBD2. CDR1 and CDR2 (germline): MNHEY, SMNVEV (reference sequence). There are 17 residues in the CDR3. Trimming at V came to 6 bases and at J to 0 bases, leaving 10 bases not matched to a gene. CDR3 DNA: TGTGCCAGCAGACGACTAGCGGTGAGGACTAGCACAGATACGCAGTATTTT. Encoded protein: CASRRLAVRTSTDTQYF.

This clone has more than one count but fewer than ten. This chain joins TRBV7-2 and TRBJ2-7, with 8 bases matching TRBD1. Germline loops: CDR1 SGHTA, CDR2 FQGNSA. V lost 1 base and J lost 0; bases outside the gene matches: 2. The CDR3 consists of 15 residues. The CDR3 sequence: CASSLGTGSSYEQYF. CDR3 coding DNA: TGTGCCAGCAGCTTAGGGACAGGGAGCTCCTACGAGCAGTACTTC.

The chain has TRBV5-1 and TRBJ2-7; D is perhaps TRBD2 (6 bases). Germline CDR1 is SGHRS and CDR2 is YFSETQ. This CDR3 spans 15 amino acids. Trimming removed 6 bases at V and 5 bases at J, with 21 bases between. CDR3 nucleotide sequence: TGCGCCAGCACCCCCCTCGTGCGGGGAGGCAACGAGCAGTACTTC. This sequence encodes CASTPLVRGGNEQYF.

This chain uses TRBV6-6 with TRBJ1-6; 7 bases agree with TRBD1. Per germline, CDR1 MNHNY and CDR2 SVGAGI (reference sequence). The CDR3 consists of 14 residues. Trimming at V came to 7 bases and at J to 9 bases, leaving 9 bases not matched to a gene. The chain's CDR3 is CASTYRGGGSPLHF. CDR3 in DNA: TGTGCCAGCACCTACAGGGGAGGAGGTTCACCCCTCCACTTT.

The rearrangement joins TRBV10-3 to TRBJ1-5, with no clear D. V lost 2 bases, J lost 10 bases, and 12 bases lay in between. CDR1 is ENHRY and CDR2 is SYGVKD in the germline V gene. The CDR3 consists of 13 residues. As DNA, the CDR3 is TGTGCCATCAGTGAGGAGGGCCCCCAACCCCAGCATTTT. It is translated as CAISEEGPQPQHF.

In its sample, this clone was seen a few times. V gene TRBV15 combines with J gene TRBJ1-5; no clear D. The CDR3 length is 14 residues. V was cut by 4 bases and J by 4 bases, with 11 bases left in between. Germline CDR1 reads LNHNV; CDR2 reads YYDKDF (reference sequence). This CDR3 reads CATSIGMPNQPQHF. The CDR3 DNA sequence: TGTGCCACCAGCATCGGGATGCCAAATCAGCCCCAGCATTTT. The full variable domain, in which reference TRBV15 and TRBJ1-5 provide the parts outside the CDR3, is DAMVIQNPRYQVTQFGKPVTLSCSQTLNHNVMYWYQQKSSQAPKLLFHYYDKDFNNEADTPDNFQSRRPNTSFCFLDIRSPGLGDTAMYLCATSIGMPNQPQHFGDGTRLSIL.

The V gene is TRBV6-6, the J gene TRBJ2-2, with 11 bases matching TRBD2. Germline lookup yields CDR1 MNHNY and CDR2 SVGAGI (reference sequence). J gave up 4 bases and V 8 bases, and 9 bases lay outside the gene matches. This CDR3 has 16 residues. DNA for the CDR3: TGTGCCAGCGGGTCTAGCGGGGGGCCAAGCACCGGGGAGCTGTTTTTT. This codes for CASGSSGGPSTGELFF.

There are a few counts of this clone. The chain joins TRBV11-1 to TRBJ1-1; a weak D match, TRBD1 (6 bases). Trimming removed 9 bases from V and 1 base from J, with 12 bases in between. The CDR3 spans 13 residues. In germline, CDR1 is SGHAT, CDR2 FQDESV (reference sequence). DNA of the CDR3: TGTGCCAGTAACAGGGAGCGGAACACTGAAGCTTTCTTT. The encoded protein is CASNRERNTEAFF.

The chain joins TRBV2 to TRBJ2-5; D is unclear. This CDR3 has 11 residues. V shed 3 bases and J shed 5 bases, with 4 bases lying between them. Germline CDR1 is SNHLY and CDR2 is FYNNEI. CDR3 protein: CASSDYETQYF. The CDR3 coding sequence is TGTGCCAGCAGTGATTATGAGACCCAGTACTTC. The full variable domain, in which reference TRBV2 and TRBJ2-5 provide the parts outside the CDR3, is EPEVTQTPSHQVTQMGQEVILRCVPISNHLYFYWYRQILGQKVEFLVSFYNNEISEKSEIFDDQFSVERPDGSNFTLKIRSTKLEDSAMYFCASSDYETQYFGPGTRLLVL.